This T cell receptor beta chain was captured in a study of blood T cell repertoires in COVID-19. Study background: Some COVID-19 samples were acute and others convalescent; all came from the United States, Italy and Spain.

As originally analysed: Counts of nucleated cells, estimated from reference gene primer amplification, were obtained. Measured with immunoSEQ multiplex PCR; TCRdb has only the in-frame clones, and not every one. From that table come the V and J calls and clone size; the DNA was used to work out D and trimming. The sample includes around 87,000 clones, 80% of them seen just once. The sequenced sample consisted of peripheral blood. This TCR was sampled from a human donor in a cohort sampled during active COVID-19.

CDR3 DNA sequence: TGTGCCAGCTCACGCGGACTAGCGGGATTCTACGAGCAGTACTTC. As protein: CASSRGLAGFYEQYF. The chain joins TRBV18 to TRBJ2-7; 12 bases match TRBD2. The trim removed 4 bases at V and 3 bases at J, leaving 4 bases unmatched. Germline V CDR1 and CDR2: KGHSH, LQKENI. This CDR3 is built from 15 residues.